This T cell receptor (beta chain) emerged from a study of regulatory T cells in long-lasting Graves disease. Findings of the study overall: Less diverse TCR repertoires were seen in persistent Graves' patients than in newly diagnosed ones. The study found TRBV28, TRBJ1-2 and TRBJ2-5 favored in persistent disease. More public clonotypes were shared by persistent patients (2,741) than by new patients (roughly 870).

In this sample, this clonotype turned up a few times. Its antigen is unidentified. Time point specified: persistent/refractory GD, antithyroid drugs over 5 years with positive TRAb. TCR sequences were obtained from RNA taken from PBMCs. Under American Thyroid Association guidelines, Graves' disease was diagnosed. Arm-PCR with iRepertoire HTBI primers amplified the CDR3 regions for these TCR beta libraries. TCRdb recomputed calls from the multiplex PCR reads with MiXCR, one row per CDR3 protein. This table has 600,000 to 850,000 distinct CDR3 sequences, 30% appearing once. Germline-derived CDR1 and CDR2 are DFQATT and SNEGSKA (reference sequence). The CDR3 is 13 amino acids. Losses at the gene ends were 6 bases for V and 11 bases for J; bases not matched to a gene: 12.

This sequence was found in a female donor with Graves disease. The starting material was peripheral blood mononuclear cells (PBMCs), obtained when the disease was refractory, from a patient treated with antithyroid drugs. V is TRBV20-1 and J is TRBJ1-1; 10 bases line up with TRBD1. CDR3 DNA: TGCAGTGCCCAGCGGGACAGGGGTTACGGGGCTTTCTTT. This gives the protein CSAQRDRGYGAFF.